One and the same sample provided the 8 T cell receptor beta chains below, sequenced in a study of shared clonotypes between healthy human individuals. TCRdb's copy holds only in-frame clones and misses some; the assay was immunoSEQ multiplex PCR. The sample has approximately 1.5 million clones, 95% to 99% seen once. The specimen sequenced was naive CD4+ T cells sorted from blood. Subset meaning: CD45RA+ positively selected. These receptors all come from a man aged 30-40 years in good health.

V usage is TRBV6-8 and J usage is TRBJ2-6; 7 bases align to TRBD2. Unmatched junction bases numbered 10, after V lost 4 bases and J lost 1 base. This CDR3 is 18 amino acids long. The germline gives CDR1 MNHGY, CDR2 SAAAGT. CDR3 region: CASSFFREGSSGANVLTF. In DNA, the CDR3 is TGTGCCAGCAGTTTTTTTAGGGAGGGATCATCTGGGGCCAACGTCCTGACTTTC.

The chain recombines TRBV7-2 with TRBJ2-5; TRBD1 is a possible D gene (5 bases). CDR1 and CDR2 (germline): SGHTA, FQGNSA. The CDR3 sequence is 16 residues long. The V end was cut by 4 bases, the J end by 1 base, with 16 bases between. For the CDR3, the DNA is TGTGCCAGCAGCTACCCGCCGGCTAGGGGCCAAGAGACCCAGTACTTC. This sequence encodes CASSYPPARGQETQYF.

The chain's CDR3 is CASSFSRVHGYTF. The CDR3, as DNA: TGTGCCAGCAGTTTTTCGAGGGTCCATGGCTACACCTTC. The rearrangement links TRBV28 to TRBJ1-2; D unresolved. The CDR3 has 13 amino acids. CDR1 and CDR2 from the germline V gene are MDHEN and SYDVKM. V shed 3 bases and J shed 6 bases, with 11 bases lying between them.

This chain links TRBV10-1 with TRBJ1-3; 7 positions match TRBD1. Trimming removed 4 bases from V and 2 bases from J; junction bases left unmatched: 8. This CDR3 contains 16 residues. CDR1 WNHNN and CDR2 SYGVQD come from the germline V gene (reference sequence). CDR3 DNA: TGCGCCAGCAGTGTGACAGGGCCAACCCCTGGAAACACCATATATTTT. It specifies CASSVTGPTPGNTIYF.

The rearrangement links TRBV9 to TRBJ2-7, with D perhaps TRBD1 (6 bases). The CDR3 consists of 15 residues. V gave up 0 bases and J gave up 0 bases, with 10 bases separating them. Germline V gives CDR1 SGDLS, CDR2 YYNGEE. The CDR3 spells CASSVEGDISYEQYF. CDR3 bases: TGTGCCAGCAGCGTAGAGGGGGATATCTCCTACGAGCAGTACTTC.

V usage is TRBV5-1 and J usage is TRBJ2-1; no definite D call. V was trimmed by 0 bases and J by 9 bases, leaving 10 bases between them. Germline lookup yields CDR1 SGHRS and CDR2 YFSETQ. This CDR3 has 13 amino acids. CDR3 residues: CASSLDPKGEQFF. In DNA, the CDR3 is TGCGCCAGCAGCTTGGACCCAAAAGGTGAGCAGTTCTTC.

The chain is built from TRBV7-9 and TRBJ1-1, with unresolved D. CDR1 SEHNR and CDR2 FQNEAQ come from the germline V gene (reference sequence). The CDR3 has 14 residues. Trimming shortened V by 7 bases and J by 4 bases, and 16 bases separated the two germline ends. DNA of the CDR3: TGTGCCAGCACCCTAGGAAGGGCGGGCACTGAAGCTTTCTTT. It encodes CASTLGRAGTEAFF.

This clone was seen just once. CDR3 amino acids: CSASWKTQYF. CDR3 nucleotides: TGCAGTGCTAGTTGGAAGACCCAGTACTTC. This rearrangement joins TRBV20-1 to TRBJ2-5, with unresolved D. Germline V gene sequence: CDR1 DFQATT, CDR2 SNEGSKA (reference sequence). This CDR3 has 10 amino acids. Trimming removed 3 bases at V and 6 bases at J, with 5 bases between.